This T cell receptor (beta chain) stems from a study of beta chain features in type 1 diabetes. The study's findings and limits: Shortening of TCRB CDR3s, moderate but significant, appeared in all four CD4+ subsets of Type 1 diabetes patients.

This clone was detected only a few times. Antigen unknown. This CDR3 region has 14 residues. V dropped 9 bases and J dropped 3 bases, with 15 bases sitting between them. Germline assignment: CDR1 LNHNV and CDR2 YYDKDF (reference sequence). Every isolated RNA sample was fully reverse transcribed, so sequencing captured expressed TCRB transcripts. Profiling relied on immunoSEQ multiplex PCR, and the TCRdb table lists in-frame clones only, not all of them. The sample holds 500,000 to 800,000 clones, around 12% seen once. J is TRBJ1-5 and V is TRBV15; TRBD1 might be the D (5 bases). The sample was naive CD4+ T cells from blood. This receptor was obtained from a man aged 25-45 years with type 1 diabetes. CDR3 residues: CATGRGWDNQPQHF. Written as DNA, the CDR3 is TGTGCCACGGGCCGGGGCTGGGACAATCAGCCCCAGCATTTT. The full variable domain, rest sourced from reference TRBV15 and TRBJ1-5, is DAMVIQNPRYQVTQFGKPVTLSCSQTLNHNVMYWYQQKSSQAPKLLFHYYDKDFNNEADTPDNFQSRRPNTSFCFLDIRSPGLGDTAMYLCATGRGWDNQPQHFGDGTRLSIL.